This is a list of T cell receptor beta chains from one sample in a study of vaccination and CD4 T cells after COVID-19. MiXCR was run by TCRdb on the PCR reads, yielding one entry per CDR3 protein. This table holds about 22,000 distinct CDR3 sequences, 30% to 45% found once. Which antigens these TCRs recognize remains unknown. Sequencing was performed on CD4+ T cells from blood, cultured in vitro, taken about 7 months after SARS-CoV-2 vaccination. The source of these receptors is a human donor who had recovered from COVID-19. CDR3s include the opening cysteine and the closing phenylalanine or tryptophan. Each record gives: V gene, clone size, J gene, D gene, CDR3 DNA, CDR3 protein. A D gene is named only where the DNA matches it firmly. Size values are once, few and many counts, or a class for expanded clones, and some rows have none.

>TRBV27|few|TRBJ2-7|-
TGTGCCAGCAGTTTATTGGGAACCTACGAGCAGTACTTC
CASSLLGTYEQYF
>TRBV5-4|few|TRBJ2-5|-
TGTGCCAGCAGCGGGGACGCGCGGGTCCAAGAGACCCAGTACTTC
CASSGDARVQETQYF
>TRBV6-1|-|TRBJ2-5|-
TGTGCCAGCAGTGACAGCCTCCAAGAGACCCAGTACTTC
CASSDSLQETQYF
>TRBV25-1|-|TRBJ1-2|-
TGTGCCAGCAGTGAATCCGAGGGAGCTAACTATGGCTACACCTTC
CASSESEGANYGYTF
>TRBV6-2/TRBV6-3|once|TRBJ1-6|-
TGTGCCAGCAGCAAGGACGGGAATAATTCACCCCTCCACTTT
CASSKDGNNSPLHF
>TRBV20-1|-|TRBJ2-7|-
TGCAGTGCTAGTGAGTTGAGGTTTAACTACGAGCAGTACTTC
CSASELRFNYEQYF
>TRBV6-1|medium-sized|TRBJ1-1|-
TGTGCCAGCAGTAGTGCAGCGGGGGCGGGAGGGACTGAAGCTTTCTTT
CASSSAAGAGGTEAFF
>TRBV6-1|-|TRBJ1-2|-
TGTGCCAGCCAGACAAACTATGGCTACACCTTC
CASQTNYGYTF
>TRBV27|-|TRBJ2-3|-
TGTGCCAGCAGTCCCAGTAGCACAGATACGCAGTATTTT
CASSPSSTDTQYF
>TRBV20-1|-|TRBJ2-2|-
TGCAGTGCTCTACCGTCTGCCGGGGAGCTGTTTTTT
CSALPSAGELFF
>TRBV20-1|-|TRBJ2-1|TRBD2
TGCAGTGCTAGAACTAGCGTGGGAGGGCCAGTAGGGTACAATGAGCAGTTCTTC
CSARTSVGGPVGYNEQFF
>TRBV10-3|-|TRBJ1-1|-
TGTGCCATCAGTGGCTCCGGACAGACGAACACTGAAGCTTTCTTT
CAISGSGQTNTEAFF
>TRBV20-1|few|TRBJ2-1|TRBD2
TGCAGTGCCGACCCGGGACTAGGTATGCATGAGCAGTTCTTC
CSADPGLGMHEQFF
>TRBV7-3|-|TRBJ2-7|-
TGTGCCAGCAGCTTGGGGCCAGGGAATTACTACGAGCAGTACTTC
CASSLGPGNYYEQYF
>TRBV10-3|few|TRBJ2-7|TRBD2
TGTGCCATCAGTGACCGGATCGGACTAGCGGGAGTCACGGGAGAGCAGTACTTC
CAISDRIGLAGVTGEQYF
>TRBV10-3|-|TRBJ2-7|TRBD2
TGTGCCATCAGTGACCTTAGCGGGAGCTGGGACGAGCAGTACTTC
CAISDLSGSWDEQYF
>TRBV20-1|-|TRBJ2-3|-
TGCAGTGCTAGAGATGGAAGACCTAGCACAGATACGCAGTATTTT
CSARDGRPSTDTQYF
>TRBV7-2|-|TRBJ2-1|-
TGTGCCAGCAGCTTAGTCCTGGCGGGTAGCACCAATGAGCAGTTCTTC
CASSLVLAGSTNEQFF
>TRBV7-3|-|TRBJ2-1|TRBD2
TGTGCCAGCAGCTTGGGACTAGCCCGGAAATACAATGAGCAGTTCTTC
CASSLGLARKYNEQFF
>TRBV20-1|-|TRBJ2-5|-
TGCAGTGTGCAGGGGAGCAGGGAGACCCAGTACTTC
CSVQGSRETQYF
>TRBV7-8|-|TRBJ2-3|TRBD1
TGTGCCAGCAGCTTTGACAGGGGTCCCCCAGATACGCAGTATTTT
CASSFDRGPPDTQYF
>TRBV2|-|TRBJ2-7|-
TGTGCCAGCACCAGGGACATTAACGAGCAGTACTTC
CASTRDINEQYF